The 18 T cell receptor beta chains presented below share a single source sample, sequenced in a study of beta chain features in type 1 diabetes. Reverse transcribing all isolated RNA meant expressed TCRB transcripts were sequenced. The assay was immunoSEQ multiplex PCR, and TCRdb's table has in-frame clones only and misses some. The table has roughly 610,000 clones, roughly a sixth seen once. The specimen was naive CD4+ T cells from blood. The receptors originated from a young man in good health.

For the CDR3, the DNA is TGCGCCAGCAGCCAAGAAGCCCAGGCAGATACGCAGTATTTT. Translating gives CASSQEAQADTQYF. The chain uses TRBV4-1 and TRBJ2-3; no reliable D call. The ends were cut back, 0 bases at V and 4 bases at J, with 8 bases in the middle. The germline V gene encodes CDR1 MGHRA and CDR2 YSYEKL. The CDR3 covers 14 residues.

This rearrangement joins TRBV28 to TRBJ1-1; the D gene is possibly TRBD1 (6 bases). V shed 5 bases and J shed 6 bases, with 13 bases lying between them. Germline V CDR1 and CDR2: MDHEN, SYDVKM. The CDR3 is 13 residues long. The CDR3 protein is CASSPTRGSEAFF. CDR3 nucleotide sequence: TGTGCCAGCAGTCCAACCAGGGGCTCTGAAGCTTTCTTT.

This clone was counted between two and nine times. The CDR3 reads CASSPADRGGETQYF. The CDR3 region has the DNA TGCGCCAGCAGCCCAGCCGACAGGGGAGGAGAGACCCAGTACTTC. The chain couples TRBV5-1 to TRBJ2-5, with 8 bases fitting TRBD1. CDR1 and CDR2 (germline): SGHRS, YFSETQ. The CDR3 contains 15 residues. V lost 4 bases to trimming and J lost 4 bases; unmatched junction nucleotides: 9.

This clone was observed a handful of times. The V call is TRBV6-5, the J call TRBJ2-6; no definite D call. This CDR3 has 15 amino acids. V lost 5 bases and J lost 0, with 8 bases in between. Germline V gene lookup returns CDR1 MNHEY and CDR2 SVGAGI. Here the CDR3 DNA reads TGTGCCAGCAGTCCGAGACTCTCTGGGGCCAACGTCCTGACTTTC. It encodes CASSPRLSGANVLTF.

This chain links TRBV5-4 with TRBJ1-2; D perhaps matches TRBD1 (5 bases). Germline CDR1 reads SGHNT; CDR2 reads YYREEE (reference sequence). The length of the CDR3 is 16 residues. Trimming shortened V by 4 bases and J by 6 bases, and 22 bases separated the two germline ends. The CDR3: CASSLLEGSSSNGYTF. The DNA of the CDR3 is TGTGCCAGCAGCCTCCTTGAGGGGTCATCGTCTAATGGCTACACCTTC.

This rearrangement joins TRBV28 to TRBJ1-1, with a weak D call TRBD1 (5 bases). Per the germline V gene, CDR1 is MDHEN and CDR2 is SYDVKM. Trimming removed 2 bases at V and 0 bases at J, with 13 bases between. The CDR3 is 16 amino acids. This CDR3 reads CASSLMRGWVNTEAFF. The CDR3, as DNA: TGTGCCAGCAGTTTAATGAGGGGATGGGTGAACACTGAAGCTTTCTTT.

This clone has only a few counts. The chain has TRBV19 and TRBJ1-6, with 9 bases matching TRBD1. Germline V gene sequence: CDR1 LNHDA, CDR2 SQIVND (reference sequence). There are 15 residues in the CDR3. V trimming: 3 bases; J trimming: 7 bases; junction bases outside the gene matches: 4. The CDR3: CASSIGTGKNSPLHF. CDR3 bases: TGTGCCAGTAGTATTGGGACAGGGAAGAATTCACCCCTCCACTTT.

This clone was observed a handful of times. The rearrangement joins TRBV5-4 to TRBJ2-2; maybe TRBD1 (5 bases). Trimming pared 4 bases from V and 5 bases from J, leaving 12 bases between. The length of the CDR3 is 14 residues. Germline V gene data show CDR1 as SGHNT and CDR2 as YYREEE (reference sequence). This CDR3 reads CASSGASVTGELFF. The CDR3, as DNA: TGTGCCAGCAGCGGGGCTAGTGTTACCGGGGAGCTGTTTTTT.

This clone was seen a few times. This chain links TRBV6-1 with TRBJ1-2; tentatively, D is TRBD1 (5 bases). This CDR3 has 15 residues. The ends were cut back, 4 bases at V and 4 bases at J, with 16 bases in the middle. CDR1 and CDR2 from the germline V gene are MNHNS and SASEGT. DNA of the CDR3: TGTGCCAGCAGTGGGCCGGGACGGATTATCTATGGCTACACCTTC. Translated: CASSGPGRIIYGYTF.

V and J are TRBV29-1 and TRBJ2-5; D gene uncertain. The CDR3 consists of 12 residues. The germline V gene has CDR1 SQVTM and CDR2 ANQGSEA. Trimming pared 3 bases from V and 2 bases from J, leaving 7 bases between. CDR3 protein: CSVDNGQETQYF. The CDR3 coding sequence is TGCAGCGTTGACAATGGGCAAGAGACCCAGTACTTC. The whole variable domain, remainder taken from reference TRBV29-1 and TRBJ2-5, is SAVISQKPSRDICQRGTSLTIQCQVDSQVTMMFWYRQQPGQSLTLIATANQGSEATYESGFVIDKFPISRPNLTFSTLTVSNMSPEDSSIYLCSVDNGQETQYFGPGTRLLVL.

The gene calls are TRBV29-1 and TRBJ1-4; TRBD1 might be the D (5 bases). The CDR3 contains 12 residues. Germline V CDR1 and CDR2: SQVTM, ANQGSEA. V was shortened by 4 bases and J by 8 bases, with 11 bases between the two germline ends. In DNA, the CDR3 is TGCAGCGTTGGCAGGGCGGGAGAAAAACTGTTTTTT. This translates into CSVGRAGEKLFF.

The V call is TRBV7-3, the J call TRBJ2-1, with 8 bases identical to TRBD2. Germline CDR1 and CDR2: SGHTA and FQGTGA. V lost 2 bases and J lost 3; bases outside the gene matches: 0. CDR3 length: 14 residues. CDR3 loop: CASSLAGGYNEQFF. As DNA, the CDR3 is TGTGCCAGCAGCTTAGCGGGAGGCTACAATGAGCAGTTCTTC.

This clone appeared a few times. The V call is TRBV5-4, the J call TRBJ1-3, with D uncertain. Trimming shortened V by 9 bases and J by 4 bases, and 14 bases separated the two germline ends. Germline assignment: CDR1 SGHNT and CDR2 YYREEE (reference sequence). The CDR3 runs 13 residues. CDR3 nucleotide sequence: TGTGCCATCACCTCGCGGTTAGGAAACACCATATATTTT. As protein: CAITSRLGNTIYF.

This clone was seen a handful of times. V is TRBV4-3 and J is TRBJ1-5; the D is unclear. V lost 4 bases, J lost 5 bases, and 18 bases lay in between. Germline V gives CDR1 LGHNA, CDR2 YSLEER. The CDR3 length is 16 residues. The CDR3 is CASSPRIYSFDQPQHF. The CDR3 coding sequence is TGCGCCAGCAGCCCCCGTATTTACTCCTTTGATCAGCCCCAGCATTTT.

This clone occurred a few times. The rearrangement uses TRBV25-1 and TRBJ2-5; tentatively, D is TRBD1 or TRBD2 (5 bases each). V dropped 0 bases and J dropped 1 base, with 12 bases sitting between them. Germline CDR1 and CDR2: MGHDK and SYGVNS. The CDR3 covers 16 residues. CDR3 sequence: CASSEYSLGTQETQYF. The CDR3 DNA reads as TGTGCCAGCAGTGAATACTCCCTGGGGACCCAAGAGACCCAGTACTTC.

V is TRBV19 and J is TRBJ2-7, with D uncertain. CDR3 length equals 15 residues. Germline V gene lookup returns CDR1 LNHDA and CDR2 SQIVND (reference sequence). The V end lost 2 bases, the J end lost 0 bases, and 11 bases lay between the germline ends. The DNA for the CDR3 is TGTGCCAGTAGTATAACGAAAGGCGGCTCCTACGAGCAGTACTTC. Its translation: CASSITKGGSYEQYF.

The chain has TRBV7-2 and TRBJ2-2; D is possibly TRBD1 or TRBD2 (5 bases each). The V end was cut by 1 base, the J end by 6 bases, with 12 bases between. This CDR3 has 15 amino acids. Germline lookup yields CDR1 SGHTA and CDR2 FQGNSA. The CDR3 DNA reads as TGTGCCAGCAGCTTAGACGGGCCGGGGCCCGGGGAGCTGTTTTTT. Its translation is CASSLDGPGPGELFF.

The V gene is TRBV6-1, the J gene TRBJ2-7, with D maybe TRBD2 (6 bases). V was cut by 7 bases and J by 3 bases, with 19 bases left in between. CDR3 length equals 15 residues. The germline CDR1 and CDR2 sequences are MNHNS and SASEGT. The CDR3 loop reads CASTSLGGLYYEQYF. The CDR3 DNA follows: TGTGCCAGCACCTCCTTGGGGGGACTCTACTACGAGCAGTACTTC.